The TCR delta chain described here comes from a study of γδ T cells in repeated Plasmodium falciparum infection (TCRdb year 2021). Notes on the research overall: The natural-infection arm enrolled Malian children exposed to intense seasonal malaria transmission, compared against age and gender matched Australian children. Several malaria-naive U.S. adults underwent four controlled human malaria infections by bites from P. falciparum NF54-infected Anopheles stephensi mosquitoes over approximately 590 days. Controlled-infection subjects were sampled at baseline, immediately before selected infections, and 21 days after each infection. Malian gammadelta TCR repertoires were analysed cross-sectionally during no-transmission periods and longitudinally across acute febrile malaria episodes. The study examined how repeated Plasmodium falciparum infection shapes the human gammadelta T cell repertoire, using natural infection in Mali and controlled human malaria infection. What the study reported, not specific to this receptor: Because the controlled-infection cohort was small, analysis of inter-individual variability in gammadelta T cell responses was limited. The Malian cohort came from a small rural village of predominantly one ethnic group, limiting generalizability. Waves of new clonotype selection in Vdelta2-negative, largely Vdelta1+, gammadelta TCR repertoires appeared to be driven by repeated controlled infections. Vgamma9/Vdelta2+ TCR repertoires kept a highly stable polyclonal repertoire across time and infection, and many TCRgamma sequences overlapped between individuals. Compared with Australian children, Malian children appeared to have Vdelta2-negative gammadelta TCR repertoires that were more clonally expanded, less diverse and less shared.

For bulk TCR repertoire analysis, Vgamma9/Vdelta2+ and Vdelta2-negative gammadelta T cell populations were isolated by flow sorting from peripheral blood mononuclear cells. This clone has just a few counts. Its recognized antigen is unknown. A read error likely explains why the TCRdb protein, taken from a much larger clone, differs from this DNA's translation at residues 10 and 20; the protein shown is translated from the DNA. The CDR3 runs 24 amino acids, cysteine and phenylalanine included. Only the CDR3 DNA is retained, 72 bases long and in frame from the first base. CDR1 and CDR2, looked up from the germline V gene, are TSWWSYY and QGS. The library was obtained by multiplex PCR. The reads were generated on an Illumina MiSeq. Both TCR gamma (TRG) and TCR delta (TRD) chains were sequenced from each sorted gammadelta T cell sample. The authors' pipeline ran thus. Clonotype tree plots, accumulated frequency of the top 20 clonotypes, diversity index (DI) and D75 metrics were included in the repertoire analyses. Public reads were reanalyzed in TCRdb with CATT, and rows carrying the same DNA were merged afterwards. The V and J calls and clone size are TCRdb's, not the authors'. The sample table shows tens of thousands of delta-chain clones, and around 1.7% are seen once. 14% to 15% of the sample goes to the ten largest clones.

Sequencing input: gamma-delta T cells from blood. The V and J genes are TRDV1 and TRDJ1; the D gene is perhaps TRDD3, from 5 matching bases. The TCR originated in a pool of human donors (malaria-infected and uninfected, not separated). The CDR3 corresponds to CALGELDFCRPKREDILNTEKLIF. In nucleotides, the sequence is TGTGCTCTTGGGGAACTTGATTTCTGCCGACCTAAACGCGAGGATATATTGAACACCGAAAAACTCATCTTT.